The 14 T cell receptor beta chains below come from one sample, sequenced in a study of T-cell reconstitution after alpha-beta-depleted transplantation in children. Unique molecular identifiers were used in preparing the TCRbeta library. TCRdb recomputed calls from the PCR reads with MiXCR, one row per CDR3 protein. This sample has hundreds of thousands of distinct CDR3 sequences, with roughly 13% found just once. Here the sequenced sample was PBMCs, mostly from graft donor cells, taken 360 days after TCRalphabeta/CD19-depleted stem cell transplant. These receptors were obtained from a male patient younger than 18 who had a stem cell transplant for acute myeloid leukemia, so the T cells may come from the graft donor.

V gene TRBV6-2 or TRBV6-3 combines with J gene TRBJ2-1; 12 bases match TRBD2. The CDR3 is 16 amino acids. Trimming cost V 4 bases and J 8 bases; bases outside gene matches: 9. CDR1 and CDR2 (germline): MNHEY, SVGEGT. The CDR3 reads CASSSLLAGGCYEQFF. The DNA for the CDR3 is TGTGCCAGCAGTTCCCTCCTAGCGGGAGGGTGTTATGAGCAGTTCTTC.

This clonotype was seen a few times. This chain links TRBV2 with TRBJ2-3; 12 bases agree with TRBD2. The J segment lost 1 base and the V segment lost 2 bases, leaving 10 bases of the junction unmatched. Germline V gene sequence: CDR1 SNHLY, CDR2 FYNNEI. The CDR3 has 19 amino acids. The CDR3 loop reads CASSEWTSGIRGGTDTQYF. For the CDR3, the DNA is TGTGCCAGCAGTGAATGGACTAGCGGGATAAGAGGAGGCACAGATACGCAGTATTTT.

The chain links TRBV5-1 to TRBJ2-3; 9 positions match TRBD1. Per the germline V gene, CDR1 is SGHRS and CDR2 is YFSETQ. The CDR3 runs to 16 residues. V gave up 2 bases and J gave up 0 bases; unmatched junction bases: 4. The CDR3 DNA follows: TGCGCCAGCAGCTTCGGACAGGGGCTTAGCACAGATACGCAGTATTTT. Its protein product is CASSFGQGLSTDTQYF.

This sequence joins TRBV6-4 and TRBJ2-2; 9 nucleotides agree with TRBD2. V was pared by 0 bases and J by 6 bases, with 5 bases of the junction left unmatched. CDR1 and CDR2 (germline): MRHNA, SNTAGT. The CDR3 has 16 amino acids. This CDR3 reads CASSDSASGKAGELFF. Written as DNA, the CDR3 is TGTGCCAGCAGTGACTCGGCTAGCGGGAAGGCCGGGGAGCTGTTTTTT.

The chain combines TRBV29-1 with TRBJ2-2, with TRBD2 identical over 13 bases. Germline CDR1 reads SQVTM; CDR2 reads ANQGSEA. The ends lost 7 bases at V and 7 bases at J; junction bases unmatched: 9. CDR3 length: 15 amino acids. The CDR3 nucleotides are TGCAGCGCGCTAGGACTAGCGGGAGAGGTCGGGGAGCTGTTTTTT. Protein: CSALGLAGEVGELFF.

The chain has TRBV2 and TRBJ2-2; D unresolved. CDR1 and CDR2 from the germline V gene are SNHLY and FYNNEI. V dropped 6 bases and J dropped 0 bases, with 8 bases sitting between them. This CDR3 has 14 amino acids. CDR3 nucleotides: TGTGCCAGCAGGGAACGCCCGAACACCGGGGAGCTGTTTTTT. Translating it yields CASRERPNTGELFF.

This clonotype turned up a few times. The chain joins TRBV29-1 to TRBJ2-7; D is perhaps TRBD1 (6 bases). This CDR3 contains 14 residues. V dropped 0 bases and J dropped 7 bases, with 16 bases sitting between them. Germline V gives CDR1 SQVTM, CDR2 ANQGSEA. Here the CDR3 DNA reads TGCAGCGTTGAAGAAACACAGGGAGTGGGGGAGCAGTACTTC. This sequence encodes CSVEETQGVGEQYF.

The table lists this clonotype with many counts. J is TRBJ2-7 and V is TRBV29-1; 7 bases line up with TRBD1. CDR1 is SQVTM, CDR2 ANQGSEA, per germline. V was clipped by 6 bases and J by 2 bases; unmatched bases: 13. The CDR3 sequence is 15 residues long. The CDR3 DNA reads as TGCAGCGTGGTTGGAGCTCGGGACAGTCCCTACGAGCAGTACTTC. As protein: CSVVGARDSPYEQYF.

The J gene is TRBJ2-7, the V gene TRBV7-2, with 9 bases matching TRBD1. The CDR3 runs 17 residues. V gave up 9 bases and J gave up 3 bases; unmatched junction bases: 18. Germline CDR1 and CDR2: SGHTA and FQGNSA. The CDR3 DNA reads as TGTGCCAGTAGCAGGTTCTCGCGGGACAGGGAGCGCTACGAGCAGTACTTC. It yields the protein CASSRFSRDRERYEQYF.

This rearrangement joins TRBV7-2 to TRBJ2-7; 7 bases are a match to TRBD1. V dropped 0 bases and J dropped 2; count of bases not matched to a gene: 7. Germline CDR1 is SGHTA and CDR2 is FQGNSA. The CDR3 length is 16 residues. CDR3 nucleotides: TGTGCCAGCAGCTTAGCGGGACAGTACCCTCCCTACGAGCAGTACTTC. Encoded protein: CASSLAGQYPPYEQYF.

The chain joins TRBV25-1 to TRBJ2-2, with 13 bases that match TRBD2. The CDR3 length is 18 residues. Looked up from germline, CDR1 is MGHDK and CDR2 is SYGVNS. With V trimmed by 9 bases and J by 5 bases, 15 bases remained unmatched. The CDR3 coding sequence is TGTGCCAGTTCCCGGACTAGCGGGAGTAAACCGGGTACCGGGGAGCTGTTTTTT. Translated, it gives CASSRTSGSKPGTGELFF.

This clonotype occurred a few times. The rearrangement joins TRBV7-9 to TRBJ1-1, with D possibly being TRBD1 (5 bases). The CDR3 covers 13 residues. The germline CDR1 and CDR2 sequences are SEHNR and FQNEAQ (reference sequence). V was cut by 7 bases and J by 0 bases, with 9 bases left in between. CDR3 in amino acids: CASTLTVNTEAFF. Here the CDR3 DNA reads TGTGCCAGCACCTTGACAGTGAACACTGAAGCTTTCTTT.

This clonotype has a handful of counts. The chain links TRBV20-1 to TRBJ2-2, with 8 bases lining up with TRBD2. Germline values: CDR1 DFQATT, CDR2 SNEGSKA (reference sequence). Trimming at V came to 3 bases and at J to 6 bases, leaving 9 bases not matched to a gene. The CDR3 loop spans 15 amino acids. For the CDR3, the DNA is TGCAGTGCTAGGTTAGCGGGACTAGTATCCGGGGAGCTGTTTTTT. Its translation is CSARLAGLVSGELFF.

This clonotype has only one observation. V is TRBV20-1 and J is TRBJ2-5; TRBD2 aligns across 15 bases. Germline values: CDR1 DFQATT, CDR2 SNEGSKA (reference sequence). The CDR3 has 17 residues. The junction had 6 bases not matched to a gene; V was cut back by 4 bases and J by 0 bases. The CDR3 sequence is CSATPGLAGGDQETQYF. CDR3 nucleotides: TGCAGTGCTACACCGGGACTAGCGGGAGGAGACCAAGAGACCCAGTACTTC.